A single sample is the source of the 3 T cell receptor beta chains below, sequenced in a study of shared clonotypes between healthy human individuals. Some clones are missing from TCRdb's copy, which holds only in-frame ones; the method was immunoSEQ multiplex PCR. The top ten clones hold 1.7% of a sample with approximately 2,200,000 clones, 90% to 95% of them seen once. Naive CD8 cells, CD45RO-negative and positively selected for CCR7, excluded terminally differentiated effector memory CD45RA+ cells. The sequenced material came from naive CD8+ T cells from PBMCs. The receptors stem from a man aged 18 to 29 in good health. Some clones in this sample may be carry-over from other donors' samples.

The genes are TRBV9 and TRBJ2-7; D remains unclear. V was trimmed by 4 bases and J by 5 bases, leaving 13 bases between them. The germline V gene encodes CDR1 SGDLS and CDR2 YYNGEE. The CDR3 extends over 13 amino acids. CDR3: CASSPTWTNEQYF. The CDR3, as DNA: TGTGCCAGCAGCCCTACCTGGACGAACGAGCAGTACTTC.

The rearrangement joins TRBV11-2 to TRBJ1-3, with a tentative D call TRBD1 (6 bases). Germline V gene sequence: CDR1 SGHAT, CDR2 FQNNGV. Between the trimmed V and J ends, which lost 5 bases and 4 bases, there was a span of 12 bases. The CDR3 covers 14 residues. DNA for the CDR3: TGTGCCAGCAGCATAGGACAGACCGGAAACACCATATATTTT. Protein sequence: CASSIGQTGNTIYF.

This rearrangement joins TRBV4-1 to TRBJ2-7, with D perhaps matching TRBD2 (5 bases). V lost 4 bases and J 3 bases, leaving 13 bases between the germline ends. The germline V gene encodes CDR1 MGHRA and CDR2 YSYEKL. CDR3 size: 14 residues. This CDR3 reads CASSPHGVGYEQYF. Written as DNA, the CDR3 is TGCGCCAGCAGCCCACACGGGGTGGGCTACGAGCAGTACTTC.